A selection of T cell receptor beta chains follows, all from one sample in a study of response to subunit inactivated influenza vaccine. Each CDR3 protein gets one entry after TCRdb re-called the RT-PCR reads with MiXCR. The table has 400,000 to 650,000 distinct CDR3 sequences, around 7.7% seen once; the top ten hold around 12%. The sequenced sample was PBMCs from blood, obtained less than 30 months after vaccination. These TCRs come from a man aged 50-75 years who received an inactivated influenza vaccine. Both conserved end residues are part of each CDR3. Fields, in order: V gene, D gene, clone size, CDR3 length, J gene, CDR3 DNA, CDR3 protein. The D gene is left open where the match is weak. The listing skips clone size in some rows; elsewhere it reads once, few, many or a size class.

V gene: TRBV18; D gene: TRBD1; clone size: NA; CDR3 length: 15; J gene: TRBJ1-5; CDR3 DNA: TGTGCCAGCTCACCTACAGGGGCTAGCAATCAGCCCCAGCATTTT; CDR3 protein: CASSPTGASNQPQHF
V gene: TRBV4-2; D gene: NA; clone size: many; CDR3 length: 17; J gene: TRBJ2-1; CDR3 DNA: TGTGCCAGCAGCCAGGGTCGTACTTGGGGTATTGGCAATGAGCAGTTCTTC; CDR3 protein: CASSQGRTWGIGNEQFF
V gene: TRBV6-2/TRBV6-3; D gene: TRBD2; clone size: NA; CDR3 length: 14; J gene: TRBJ2-1; CDR3 DNA: TGTGCCAGCAGCCCTGGGACTAGGTACAATGAGCAGTTCTTC; CDR3 protein: CASSPGTRYNEQFF
V gene: TRBV4-2; D gene: TRBD1; clone size: NA; CDR3 length: 17; J gene: TRBJ1-6; CDR3 DNA: TGTGCCAGCAGCCATCCAACAAGACAGGGATCAGGTTCACCCCTCCACTTT; CDR3 protein: CASSHPTRQGSGSPLHF
V gene: TRBV6-1; D gene: TRBD1; clone size: few; CDR3 length: 13; J gene: TRBJ1-2; CDR3 DNA: TGTGCCAGCAGTACACAGGGGCTCTATGGCTACACCTTC; CDR3 protein: CASSTQGLYGYTF
V gene: TRBV2; D gene: NA; clone size: many; CDR3 length: 13; J gene: TRBJ2-7; CDR3 DNA: TGTGCCAGCAGTCTCCTTCGGGCCTACGAGCAGTACTTC; CDR3 protein: CASSLLRAYEQYF
V gene: TRBV4-2; D gene: NA; clone size: many; CDR3 length: 15; J gene: TRBJ2-4; CDR3 DNA: TGTGCCAGCAGCCAAAGCGTGGGGGCCAAAAACATTCAGTACTTC; CDR3 protein: CASSQSVGAKNIQYF
V gene: TRBV12-3/TRBV12-4; D gene: NA; clone size: many; CDR3 length: 13; J gene: TRBJ2-2; CDR3 DNA: TGTGCCAGCAGGACACTGGGTTCCGGGGAGCTGTTTTTT; CDR3 protein: CASRTLGSGELFF
V gene: TRBV4-1; D gene: NA; clone size: many; CDR3 length: 17; J gene: TRBJ2-3; CDR3 DNA: TGCGCCAGCAGCCAAGATGGAAGGGCCCTAAGCATGGATACGCAGTATTTT; CDR3 protein: CASSQDGRALSMDTQYF
V gene: TRBV20-1; D gene: NA; clone size: NA; CDR3 length: 16; J gene: TRBJ2-1; CDR3 DNA: TGCAGTGGCCTACCTCCGGTCAGGATAACCTACAATGAGCAGTTCTTC; CDR3 protein: CSGLPPVRITYNEQFF
V gene: TRBV4-3; D gene: TRBD1; clone size: NA; CDR3 length: 15; J gene: TRBJ1-2; CDR3 DNA: TGCGCCAGCAGCCAAGATAAACAGGGGGGCTATGGCTACACCTTC; CDR3 protein: CASSQDKQGGYGYTF
V gene: TRBV3-1; D gene: NA; clone size: NA; CDR3 length: 16; J gene: TRBJ2-3; CDR3 DNA: TGTGCCAGCAGCCAAGAAGGCGTCGCTGAAACAGATACGCAGTATTTT; CDR3 protein: CASSQEGVAETDTQYF
V gene: TRBV29-1; D gene: NA; clone size: NA; CDR3 length: 13; J gene: TRBJ1-2; CDR3 DNA: TGCAGCGGGAGACCGGGACCCAACTATGGCTACACCTTC; CDR3 protein: CSGRPGPNYGYTF